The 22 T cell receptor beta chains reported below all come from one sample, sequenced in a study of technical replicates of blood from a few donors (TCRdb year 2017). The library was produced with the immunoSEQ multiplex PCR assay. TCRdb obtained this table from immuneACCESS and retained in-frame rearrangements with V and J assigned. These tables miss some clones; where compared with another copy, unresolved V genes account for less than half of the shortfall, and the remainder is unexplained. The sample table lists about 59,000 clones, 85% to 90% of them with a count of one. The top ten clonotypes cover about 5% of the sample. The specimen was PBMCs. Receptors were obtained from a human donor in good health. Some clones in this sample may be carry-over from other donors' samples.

The CDR3 spells CASRESGGHTEAFF. For the CDR3, the DNA is TGCGCCAGCAGGGAGTCAGGGGGCCACACTGAAGCTTTCTTT. This rearrangement joins TRBV5-1 to TRBJ1-1, with 8 bases that match TRBD1. The V gene end was trimmed by 5 bases and the J gene end by 3 bases; junction bases not matched to a gene: 6. Germline CDR1 SGHRS, CDR2 YFSETQ. The CDR3 extends over 14 amino acids. Combining the CDR3 with reference TRBV5-1 and TRBJ1-1 gives the whole variable domain KAGVTQTPRYLIKTRGQQVTLSCSPISGHRSVSWYQQTPGQGLQFLFEYFSETQRNKGNFPGRFSGRQFSNSRSEMNVSTLELGDSALYLCASRESGGHTEAFFGQGTRLTVV.

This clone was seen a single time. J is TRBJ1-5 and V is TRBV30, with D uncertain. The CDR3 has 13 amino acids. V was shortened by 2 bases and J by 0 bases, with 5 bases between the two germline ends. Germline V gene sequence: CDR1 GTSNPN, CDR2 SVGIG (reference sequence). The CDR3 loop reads CAWSLYSNQPQHF. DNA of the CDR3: TGTGCCTGGAGTCTTTATAGCAATCAGCCCCAGCATTTT.

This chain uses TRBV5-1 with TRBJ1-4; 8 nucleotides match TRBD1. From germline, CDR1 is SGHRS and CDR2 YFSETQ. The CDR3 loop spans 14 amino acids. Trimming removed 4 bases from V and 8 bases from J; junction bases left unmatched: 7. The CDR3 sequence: CASSVDRVEEKLFF. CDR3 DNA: TGCGCCAGCAGCGTGGACAGGGTTGAGGAAAAACTGTTTTTT.

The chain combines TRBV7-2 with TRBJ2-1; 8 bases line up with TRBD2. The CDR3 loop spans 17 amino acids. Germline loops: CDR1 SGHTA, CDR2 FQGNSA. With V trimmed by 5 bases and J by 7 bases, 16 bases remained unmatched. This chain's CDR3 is CASSLGGVTSAVNEQFF. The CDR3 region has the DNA TGTGCCAGCAGCCTGGGCGGGGTGACTAGCGCAGTTAATGAGCAGTTCTTC.

The DNA of the CDR3 is TGTGCCAGCAGCCAGGCTACAGGGGAAGCCGGGGAGCTGTTTTTT. Residues: CASSQATGEAGELFF. This chain links TRBV4-2 with TRBJ2-2; 7 bases are shared with TRBD1. The trim removed 3 bases at V and 6 bases at J, leaving 7 bases unmatched. Per the germline V gene, CDR1 is LGHNA and CDR2 is YNFKEQ. This CDR3 has 15 amino acids.

CDR3 sequence reads: CASTLEYEQFF. As DNA, the CDR3 is TGTGCCAGCACCCTAGAATATGAGCAGTTCTTC. The chain is built from TRBV5-6 and TRBJ2-1; D remains unclear. The V end lost 6 bases, the J end lost 8 bases, and 9 bases lay between the germline ends. CDR3 length: 11 residues. Per the germline V gene, CDR1 is SGHDT and CDR2 is YYEEEE.

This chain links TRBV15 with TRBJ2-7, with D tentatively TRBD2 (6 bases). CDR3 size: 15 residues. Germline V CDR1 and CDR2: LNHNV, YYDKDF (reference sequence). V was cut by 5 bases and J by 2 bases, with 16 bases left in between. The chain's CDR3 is CATSSPIGGTYEQYF. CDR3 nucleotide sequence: TGTGCCACCAGCTCCCCTATTGGGGGGACCTACGAGCAGTACTTC. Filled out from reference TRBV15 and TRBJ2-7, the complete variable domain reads DAMVIQNPRYQVTQFGKPVTLSCSQTLNHNVMYWYQQKSSQAPKLLFHYYDKDFNNEADTPDNFQSRRPNTSFCFLDIRSPGLGDTAMYLCATSSPIGGTYEQYFGPGTRLTVT.

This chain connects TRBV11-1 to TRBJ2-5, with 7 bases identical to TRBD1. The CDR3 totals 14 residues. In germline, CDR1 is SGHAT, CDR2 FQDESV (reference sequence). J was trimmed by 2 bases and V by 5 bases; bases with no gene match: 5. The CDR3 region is CASSPRDRQETQYF. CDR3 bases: TGTGCCAGCAGCCCCCGGGACAGACAAGAGACCCAGTACTTC. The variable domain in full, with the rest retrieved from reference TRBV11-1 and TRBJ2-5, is EAEVAQSPRYKITEKSQAVAFWCDPISGHATLYWYRQILGQGPELLVQFQDESVVDDSQLPKDRFSAERLKGVDSTLKIQPAELGDSAMYLCASSPRDRQETQYFGPGTRLLVL.

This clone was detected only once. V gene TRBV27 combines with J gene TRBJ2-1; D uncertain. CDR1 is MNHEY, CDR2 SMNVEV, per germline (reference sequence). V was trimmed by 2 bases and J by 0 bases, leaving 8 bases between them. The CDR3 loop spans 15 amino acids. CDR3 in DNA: TGTGCCAGCAGTTTAGAGGCGAGCTCCTACAATGAGCAGTTCTTC. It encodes CASSLEASSYNEQFF.

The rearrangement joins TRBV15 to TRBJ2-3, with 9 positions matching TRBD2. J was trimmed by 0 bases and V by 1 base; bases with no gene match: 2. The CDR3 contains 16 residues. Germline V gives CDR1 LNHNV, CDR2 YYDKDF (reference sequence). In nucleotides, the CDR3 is TGTGCCACCAGCAGAGCAGCGGGGGGAAGCACAGATACGCAGTATTTT. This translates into CATSRAAGGSTDTQYF.

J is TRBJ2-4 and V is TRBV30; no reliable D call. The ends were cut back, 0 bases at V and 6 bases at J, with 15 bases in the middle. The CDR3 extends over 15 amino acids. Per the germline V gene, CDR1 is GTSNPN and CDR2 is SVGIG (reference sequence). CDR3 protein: CAWSVPAGFGNIQYF. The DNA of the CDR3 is TGTGCCTGGAGTGTACCCGCAGGTTTCGGAAACATTCAGTACTTC.

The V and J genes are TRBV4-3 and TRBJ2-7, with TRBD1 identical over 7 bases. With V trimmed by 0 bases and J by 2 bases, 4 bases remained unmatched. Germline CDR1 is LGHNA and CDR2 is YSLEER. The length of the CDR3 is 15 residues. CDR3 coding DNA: TGCGCCAGCAGCCAAGACAGGACAGGTACCTACGAGCAGTACTTC. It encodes CASSQDRTGTYEQYF.

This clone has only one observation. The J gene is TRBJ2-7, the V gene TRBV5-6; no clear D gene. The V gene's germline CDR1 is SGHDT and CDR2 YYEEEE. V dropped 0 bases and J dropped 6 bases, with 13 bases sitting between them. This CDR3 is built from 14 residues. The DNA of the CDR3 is TGTGCCAGCAGCTTGGTCGGCGGTCGCCCCGAGCAGTACTTC. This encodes CASSLVGGRPEQYF.

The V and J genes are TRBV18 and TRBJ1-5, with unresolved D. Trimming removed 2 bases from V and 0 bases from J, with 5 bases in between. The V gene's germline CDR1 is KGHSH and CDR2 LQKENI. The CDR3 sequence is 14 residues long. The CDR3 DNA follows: TGTGCCAGCTCACCAGAGTATAGCAATCAGCCCCAGCATTTT. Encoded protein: CASSPEYSNQPQHF.

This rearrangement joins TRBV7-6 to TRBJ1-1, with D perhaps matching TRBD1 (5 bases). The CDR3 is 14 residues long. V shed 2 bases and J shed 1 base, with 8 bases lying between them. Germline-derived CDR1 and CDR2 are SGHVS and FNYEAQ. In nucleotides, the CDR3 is TGTGCCAGCAGCTTATCGGGGGGGAACACTGAAGCTTTCTTT. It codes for CASSLSGGNTEAFF.

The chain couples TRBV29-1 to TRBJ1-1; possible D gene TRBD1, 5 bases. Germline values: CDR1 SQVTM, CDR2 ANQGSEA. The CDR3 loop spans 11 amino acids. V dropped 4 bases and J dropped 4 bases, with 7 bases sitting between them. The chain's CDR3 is CSVVGGTEAFF. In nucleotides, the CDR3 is TGCAGCGTTGTCGGGGGCACTGAAGCTTTCTTT.

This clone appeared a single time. CDR3: CASSLVAGSLYGYTF. As DNA, the CDR3 is TGTGCCAGCAGTCTGGTGGCAGGAAGCCTGTATGGCTACACCTTC. V gene TRBV2 combines with J gene TRBJ1-2; D is unclear. The CDR3 contains 15 residues. The V end lost 5 bases, the J end lost 5 bases, and 18 bases lay between the germline ends. The germline V gene encodes CDR1 SNHLY and CDR2 FYNNEI.

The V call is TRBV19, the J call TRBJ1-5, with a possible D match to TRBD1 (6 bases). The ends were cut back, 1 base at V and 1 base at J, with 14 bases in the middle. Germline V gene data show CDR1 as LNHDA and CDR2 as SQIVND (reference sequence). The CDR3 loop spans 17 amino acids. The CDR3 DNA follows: TGTGCCAGTAGTATAGTGTCAGGGGAGGGGAGCAATCAGCCCCAGCATTTT. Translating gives CASSIVSGEGSNQPQHF.

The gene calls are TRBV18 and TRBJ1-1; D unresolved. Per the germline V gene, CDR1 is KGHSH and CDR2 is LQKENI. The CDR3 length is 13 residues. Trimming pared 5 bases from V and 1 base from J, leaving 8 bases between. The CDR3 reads CASSEGGNTEAFF. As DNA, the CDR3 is TGTGCCAGCTCAGAGGGTGGGAACACTGAAGCTTTCTTT. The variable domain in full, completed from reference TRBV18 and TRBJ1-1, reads NAGVMQNPRHLVRRRGQEARLRCSPMKGHSHVYWYRQLPEEGLKFMVYLQKENIIDESGMPKERFSAEFPKEGPSILRIQQVVRGDSAAYFCASSEGGNTEAFFGQGTRLTVV.

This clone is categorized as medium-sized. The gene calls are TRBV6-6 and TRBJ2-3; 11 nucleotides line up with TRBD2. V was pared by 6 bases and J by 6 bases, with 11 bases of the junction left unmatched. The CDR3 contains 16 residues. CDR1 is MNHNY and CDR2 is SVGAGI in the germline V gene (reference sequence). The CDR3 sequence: CASRYPTSGEADTQYF. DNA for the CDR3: TGTGCCAGCAGGTATCCGACTAGCGGGGAAGCGGATACGCAGTATTTT.

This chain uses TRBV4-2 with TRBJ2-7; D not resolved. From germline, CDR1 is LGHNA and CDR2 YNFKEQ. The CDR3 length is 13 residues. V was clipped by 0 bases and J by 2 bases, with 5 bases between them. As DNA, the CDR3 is TGTGCCAGCAGCCAAGATGGCCCCTACGAGCAGTACTTC. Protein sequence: CASSQDGPYEQYF.

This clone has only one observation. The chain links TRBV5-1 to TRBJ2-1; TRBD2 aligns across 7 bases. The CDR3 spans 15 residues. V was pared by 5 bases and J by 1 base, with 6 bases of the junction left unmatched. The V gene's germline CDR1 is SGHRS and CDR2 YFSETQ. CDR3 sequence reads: CASSGGGSSYNEQFF. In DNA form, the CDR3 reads TGCGCCAGCAGTGGGGGAGGGTCGTCCTACAATGAGCAGTTCTTC.